These 16 T cell receptor beta chains originate from one sample sequenced in a study of blood T cell repertoires in COVID-19. Produced via immunoSEQ multiplex PCR; TCRdb's table is partial and in-frame only. The sample yields approximately 69,000 clones, around 77% seen once. Sample: peripheral blood. The receptors stem from a man aged 55-75 years with acute or convalescent COVID-19.

V gene TRBV5-1 combines with J gene TRBJ2-5; weak D call: TRBD2 (6 bases). Germline V gene sequence: CDR1 SGHRS, CDR2 YFSETQ. Trimming left V 0 bases short and J 2 bases short, with 11 bases between. This CDR3 comprises 15 residues. The CDR3 DNA is TGCGCCAGCAGCTTGGAACGACTAGGGCAAGAGACCCAGTACTTC. This codes for CASSLERLGQETQYF.

The chain couples TRBV11-2 to TRBJ2-7; TRBD2 is a possible D gene (6 bases). The CDR3 has 15 amino acids. Trimming left V 1 base short and J 2 bases short, with 12 bases between. CDR1 is SGHAT and CDR2 is FQNNGV in the germline V gene. The CDR3 DNA reads as TGTGCCAGCAGCTTAGCCGGAGGGATAACCTACGAGCAGTACTTC. It is translated as CASSLAGGITYEQYF. Using reference TRBV11-2 and TRBJ2-7 for the parts outside the CDR3, the full variable domain is EAGVAQSPRYKIIEKRQSVAFWCNPISGHATLYWYQQILGQGPKLLIQFQNNGVVDDSQLPKDRFSAERLKGVDSTLKIQPAKLEDSAVYLCASSLAGGITYEQYFGPGTRLTVT.

The chain couples TRBV18 to TRBJ1-5, with 7 nucleotides matching TRBD1. The CDR3 loop spans 16 amino acids. Germline V gene sequence: CDR1 KGHSH, CDR2 LQKENI. Losses at the gene ends were 1 base for V and 5 bases for J; bases not matched to a gene: 8. CDR3 nucleotides: TGTGCCAGCTCACCACAGGGGGCGAGGTATGATCAGCCCCAGCATTTT. It encodes CASSPQGARYDQPQHF.

The J gene is TRBJ1-2, the V gene TRBV28, with D unresolved. The ends were cut back, 5 bases at V and 2 bases at J, with 12 bases in the middle. Germline values: CDR1 MDHEN, CDR2 SYDVKM. The CDR3 runs to 14 residues. The CDR3 reads CASSLANLNYGYTF. DNA of the CDR3: TGTGCCAGCAGTCTCGCGAATCTCAACTATGGCTACACCTTC.

The chain joins TRBV20-1 to TRBJ1-4; 7 bases match TRBD1. Germline assignment: CDR1 DFQATT and CDR2 SNEGSKA (reference sequence). This CDR3 has 15 amino acids. Trimming cost V 3 bases and J 5 bases; bases outside gene matches: 9. The CDR3 nucleotides read TGCAGTGCTAGTCAAACGGGACAGTCAAATGAAAAACTGTTTTTT. It is translated as CSASQTGQSNEKLFF.

This rearrangement joins TRBV6-2 or TRBV6-3 to TRBJ2-3, with D hard to call. Between the trimmed V and J ends, which lost 6 bases and 6 bases, there was a span of 16 bases. The CDR3 consists of 14 residues. The germline gives CDR1 MNHEY, CDR2 SVGEGT. The CDR3, as DNA: TGTGCCAGCAGCCCCTTGTCCTTTCCGGATACGCAGTATTTT. It encodes CASSPLSFPDTQYF.

Only one count was recorded for this clone. J is TRBJ1-2 and V is TRBV29-1; D gene unclear. V lost 7 bases and J lost 7, with 16 bases in between. The CDR3 has 12 residues. Germline CDR1 and CDR2: SQVTM and ANQGSEA. CDR3 sequence reads: CSATGPVSGYTF. The CDR3 DNA sequence: TGCAGCGCGACCGGTCCGGTCTCTGGCTACACCTTC.

This chain joins TRBV5-1 and TRBJ1-2; 9 bases are a match to TRBD1. The CDR3 is made up of 16 amino acids. The germline V gene has CDR1 SGHRS and CDR2 YFSETQ. The ends lost 0 bases at V and 3 bases at J; junction bases unmatched: 6. CDR3 loop: CASSLALQGADYGYTF. The CDR3, as DNA: TGCGCCAGCAGCTTGGCCTTACAGGGGGCGGACTATGGCTACACCTTC.

This chain connects TRBV21-1 to TRBJ2-3; the D call in the table, TRBD2, was not verified against the DNA. TRBV21-1 is reported as a pseudogene. CDR3 length: 18 amino acids. CDR3 in amino acids: CASRIRSGAGGPTDTQYF. As DNA, the CDR3 is TGTGCCAGCAGAATTAGGAGCGGGGCGGGGGGGCCCACAGATACGCAGTATTTT.

The CDR3 loop is CASSQGDRGSKNEQFF. CDR3 coding DNA: TGTGCCAGCAGCCAAGGGGACAGGGGATCGAAAAATGAGCAGTTCTTC. The chain joins TRBV4-2 to TRBJ2-1; 10 bases fit TRBD1. In germline, CDR1 is LGHNA, CDR2 YNFKEQ. CDR3 size: 16 residues. J gave up 7 bases and V 1 base, and 7 bases lay outside the gene matches.

This clone was seen only once. The chain carries TRBV4-2 and TRBJ2-7, with 8 bases identical to TRBD2. The ends lost 1 base at V and 3 bases at J; junction bases unmatched: 5. CDR1 is LGHNA, CDR2 YNFKEQ, per germline. The CDR3 is 15 residues long. The CDR3 DNA reads as TGTGCCAGCAGCCAAGCGGGGGGGCGGTTCTACGAGCAGTACTTC. Translating it yields CASSQAGGRFYEQYF.

This chain uses TRBV2 with TRBJ1-6, with TRBD1 matching 7 bases. Germline CDR1 SNHLY, CDR2 FYNNEI. V was clipped by 8 bases and J by 0 bases; unmatched bases: 4. This CDR3 spans 15 amino acids. The CDR3 loop reads CASGQASSYNSPLHF. CDR3 in DNA: TGTGCCAGCGGACAGGCGAGCTCCTATAATTCACCCCTCCACTTT.

This chain joins TRBV10-3 and TRBJ1-4, with 8 bases fitting TRBD1. This CDR3 comprises 16 residues. The germline CDR1 and CDR2 sequences are ENHRY and SYGVKD. J was trimmed by 5 bases and V by 0 bases; bases with no gene match: 5. The CDR3 reads CAISESIQGGNEKLFF. The CDR3 DNA sequence: TGTGCCATCAGTGAGTCGATACAGGGGGGAAATGAAAAACTGTTTTTT.

The chain joins TRBV18 to TRBJ1-1; D may be TRBD1 (5 bases). Germline assignment: CDR1 KGHSH and CDR2 LQKENI. This CDR3 comprises 16 residues. V gave up 1 base and J gave up 4 bases, with 16 bases separating them. The CDR3, as DNA: TGTGCCAGCTCACCACTAGGTCAAGGGGTAGGCACTGAAGCTTTCTTT. Translating gives CASSPLGQGVGTEAFF.

CDR3 nucleotide sequence: TGTGCCAGCAGCCAGACCCGACAAGGCGAGCAGTACTTC. Protein sequence: CASSQTRQGEQYF. This sequence joins TRBV3-1 (or the pseudogene TRBV3-2) and TRBJ2-7; no definite D call. Germline CDR1 LGHDT, CDR2 YNNKEL (reference sequence). This CDR3 contains 13 residues. Trimming removed 3 bases at V and 6 bases at J, with 12 bases between.

In its sample, this clone was seen a few times. This chain links TRBV7-9 with TRBJ2-2; D perhaps matches TRBD2 (6 bases). Per the germline V gene, CDR1 is SEHNR and CDR2 is FQNEAQ (reference sequence). CDR3 length: 14 amino acids. The germline V and J ends were trimmed by 6 bases and 6 bases, with 14 bases remaining between them. The CDR3 DNA reads TGTGCCAGCAGAGGGACTGCCCCCGCCGGGGAGCTGTTTTTT. It translates to CASRGTAPAGELFF. The entire variable domain, with the rest obtained from reference TRBV7-9 and TRBJ2-2, is as follows: DTGVSQNPRHKITKRGQNVTFRCDPISEHNRLYWYRQTLGQGPEFLTYFQNEAQLEKSRLLSDRFSAERPKGSFSTLEIQRTEQGDSAMYLCASRGTAPAGELFFGEGSRLTVL.